The next 15 T cell receptor beta chains were all read from a single sample in a study of Ad26.COV2.S vaccination and SARS-CoV-2 variants. Measured with immunoSEQ multiplex PCR; TCRdb has only the in-frame clones, and not every one. The data contain a few hundred thousand clones, 80% to 95% of them singletons. The treatment is: roughly 19 received Ad26.COV2.S at low or high dose, single or two shots; several received placebo; per-sample allocation not given. After the first vaccine or placebo injection, samples were drawn on day 63. This material consisted of peripheral blood, taken in a trial of Ad26.COV2.S vaccine versus placebo. The receptors come from a person between 18 and 59 years old who received the Ad26.COV2.S COVID-19 vaccine or a placebo.

The V gene is TRBV15, the J gene TRBJ2-7, with 8 bases aligning to TRBD1. The CDR3 extends over 14 amino acids. Trimming removed 5 bases from V and 3 bases from J; junction bases left unmatched: 6. The germline V gene encodes CDR1 LNHNV and CDR2 YYDKDF (reference sequence). In nucleotides, the CDR3 is TGTGCCACCAGCGAGCCCAGGGGGCTCTACGAGCAGTACTTC. It specifies CATSEPRGLYEQYF.

This clone was picked up a small number of times. This chain connects TRBV6-5 to TRBJ1-6, with D hard to call. This CDR3 contains 15 residues. Trimming stripped 4 bases from V and 5 bases from J, with 12 bases between. Germline assignment: CDR1 MNHEY and CDR2 SVGAGI. CDR3 loop: CASSSSGGHNSPLHF. CDR3 DNA: TGTGCCAGCAGTTCCTCGGGTGGCCATAATTCACCCCTCCACTTT.

The rearrangement joins TRBV9 to TRBJ2-3; 7 bases line up with TRBD1. The CDR3 runs to 15 residues. With V trimmed by 3 bases and J by 0 bases, 4 bases remained unmatched. From germline, CDR1 is SGDLS and CDR2 YYNGEE. Here the CDR3 reads CASSAGQPSTDTQYF. The CDR3, as DNA: TGTGCCAGCAGCGCGGGACAGCCTAGCACAGATACGCAGTATTTT.

This chain connects TRBV11-2 to TRBJ2-5; possible D gene TRBD2, 6 bases. The CDR3 has 12 residues. V was clipped by 5 bases and J by 7 bases, with 11 bases between them. Germline loops: CDR1 SGHAT, CDR2 FQNNGV. The chain's CDR3 is CASSPGEWTQYF. The CDR3 bases are TGTGCCAGCAGCCCGGGGGAGTGGACCCAGTACTTC.

The genes are TRBV16 and TRBJ2-1, with a possible D match to TRBD1 (5 bases). V was shortened by 3 bases and J by 9 bases, with 12 bases between the two germline ends. Germline CDR1 reads KGHSY; CDR2 reads FQNENV. The CDR3 is 13 residues long. The DNA of the CDR3 is TGTGCCAGCAGCCAGCCAGGGTTCACTGAGCAGTTCTTC. It is translated as CASSQPGFTEQFF.

The chain has TRBV18 and TRBJ2-7; tentatively, D is TRBD2 (6 bases). Germline CDR1 is KGHSH and CDR2 is LQKENI. The V end was cut by 3 bases, the J end by 5 bases, with 17 bases between. The CDR3 is made up of 15 amino acids. The CDR3 spells CASSPPGLGGDEQYF. The CDR3 nucleotides read TGTGCCAGCTCACCTCCCGGACTGGGAGGTGACGAGCAGTACTTC.

The genes are TRBV29-1 and TRBJ2-4; the D gene could be TRBD1 or TRBD2 (6 bases each). The CDR3 loop spans 12 amino acids. V was trimmed by 1 base and J by 7 bases, leaving 8 bases between them. Germline CDR1 SQVTM, CDR2 ANQGSEA. The CDR3 coding sequence is TGCAGCGTTGAAGTAGGGGGGAACATTCAGTACTTC. Translating it yields CSVEVGGNIQYF. The full variable domain, rest sourced from reference TRBV29-1 and TRBJ2-4, is SAVISQKPSRDICQRGTSLTIQCQVDSQVTMMFWYRQQPGQSLTLIATANQGSEATYESGFVIDKFPISRPNLTFSTLTVSNMSPEDSSIYLCSVEVGGNIQYFGAGTRLSVL.

The chain has TRBV9 and TRBJ2-2; tentative D call: TRBD2 (6 bases). CDR3 length equals 15 residues. V shed 0 bases and J shed 4 bases, with 10 bases lying between them. Germline assignment: CDR1 SGDLS and CDR2 YYNGEE. The CDR3 DNA sequence: TGTGCCAGCAGCGTAGCGGGGCGGGGCACCGGGGAGCTGTTTTTT. Protein product: CASSVAGRGTGELFF.

This rearrangement joins TRBV7-9 to TRBJ2-1; the match to TRBD2 covers 12 bases. V was clipped by 5 bases and J by 7 bases; unmatched bases: 6. CDR1 is SEHNR, CDR2 FQNEAQ, per germline (reference sequence). The CDR3 contains 15 residues. The CDR3 region is CASSATGTSGNEQFF. CDR3 coding DNA: TGTGCCAGCAGCGCCACCGGGACTAGCGGGAATGAGCAGTTCTTC.

Worth noting for this clone: This specimen includes other DNA sequences encoding the same CDR3. This chain links TRBV5-1 with TRBJ1-1; possibly TRBD1 for D (6 bases). In germline, CDR1 is SGHRS, CDR2 YFSETQ. The CDR3 runs 12 residues. The V gene lost 0 bases and the J gene lost 6 bases, with 6 bases spanning the gap. As DNA, the CDR3 is TGCGCCAGCAGCTTGGAGGGGGCTGAAGCTTTCTTT. This sequence encodes CASSLEGAEAFF.

The chain links TRBV6-6 to TRBJ2-2, with D unclear. CDR1 is MNHNY, CDR2 SVGAGI, per germline (reference sequence). V shed 6 bases and J shed 6 bases, with 8 bases lying between them. This CDR3 contains 12 residues. The CDR3 sequence: CASSVNAGELFF. DNA for the CDR3: TGTGCCAGCAGCGTGAATGCCGGGGAGCTGTTTTTT.

The sample holds one count of this clone. The CDR3 DNA sequence: TGTGCCAGCAGCTTGGCCGGCGCAGAAGAGACCCAGTACTTC. Translation: CASSLAGAEETQYF. This chain joins TRBV5-4 and TRBJ2-5; D not resolved. Germline CDR1 reads SGHNT; CDR2 reads YYREEE (reference sequence). V gave up 0 bases and J gave up 3 bases, with 9 bases separating them. The CDR3 has 14 residues.

This clone was picked up a small number of times. The chain uses TRBV3-1 (or the pseudogene TRBV3-2) and TRBJ1-3, with unresolved D. Trimming stripped 4 bases from V and 0 bases from J, with 7 bases between. Germline V CDR1 and CDR2: LGHDT, YNNKEL (reference sequence). The CDR3 contains 14 residues. The CDR3, as DNA: TGTGCCAGCAGCCCCAGCCACTCTGGAAACACCATATATTTT. This codes for CASSPSHSGNTIYF.

The chain employs TRBV19 and TRBJ2-2, with D unresolved. Trimming took 1 base from V and 3 from J, leaving 12 bases between them. The germline V gene has CDR1 LNHDA and CDR2 SQIVND (reference sequence). CDR3 length: 16 residues. The CDR3 DNA sequence: TGTGCCAGTAGTATAGGGGGTATTCGGGACACCGGGGAGCTGTTTTTT. It is translated as CASSIGGIRDTGELFF.

This clone was counted between two and nine times. The CDR3 nucleotides are TGTGCCAGCAGCTTAAAGGGAGCGGTACAAGAGACCCAGTACTTC. As protein: CASSLKGAVQETQYF. The J gene is TRBJ2-5, the V gene TRBV11-2, with TRBD2 as a possible D gene (5 bases). This CDR3 region has 15 residues. V was clipped by 2 bases and J by 2 bases, with 12 bases between them. Per germline, CDR1 SGHAT and CDR2 FQNNGV.